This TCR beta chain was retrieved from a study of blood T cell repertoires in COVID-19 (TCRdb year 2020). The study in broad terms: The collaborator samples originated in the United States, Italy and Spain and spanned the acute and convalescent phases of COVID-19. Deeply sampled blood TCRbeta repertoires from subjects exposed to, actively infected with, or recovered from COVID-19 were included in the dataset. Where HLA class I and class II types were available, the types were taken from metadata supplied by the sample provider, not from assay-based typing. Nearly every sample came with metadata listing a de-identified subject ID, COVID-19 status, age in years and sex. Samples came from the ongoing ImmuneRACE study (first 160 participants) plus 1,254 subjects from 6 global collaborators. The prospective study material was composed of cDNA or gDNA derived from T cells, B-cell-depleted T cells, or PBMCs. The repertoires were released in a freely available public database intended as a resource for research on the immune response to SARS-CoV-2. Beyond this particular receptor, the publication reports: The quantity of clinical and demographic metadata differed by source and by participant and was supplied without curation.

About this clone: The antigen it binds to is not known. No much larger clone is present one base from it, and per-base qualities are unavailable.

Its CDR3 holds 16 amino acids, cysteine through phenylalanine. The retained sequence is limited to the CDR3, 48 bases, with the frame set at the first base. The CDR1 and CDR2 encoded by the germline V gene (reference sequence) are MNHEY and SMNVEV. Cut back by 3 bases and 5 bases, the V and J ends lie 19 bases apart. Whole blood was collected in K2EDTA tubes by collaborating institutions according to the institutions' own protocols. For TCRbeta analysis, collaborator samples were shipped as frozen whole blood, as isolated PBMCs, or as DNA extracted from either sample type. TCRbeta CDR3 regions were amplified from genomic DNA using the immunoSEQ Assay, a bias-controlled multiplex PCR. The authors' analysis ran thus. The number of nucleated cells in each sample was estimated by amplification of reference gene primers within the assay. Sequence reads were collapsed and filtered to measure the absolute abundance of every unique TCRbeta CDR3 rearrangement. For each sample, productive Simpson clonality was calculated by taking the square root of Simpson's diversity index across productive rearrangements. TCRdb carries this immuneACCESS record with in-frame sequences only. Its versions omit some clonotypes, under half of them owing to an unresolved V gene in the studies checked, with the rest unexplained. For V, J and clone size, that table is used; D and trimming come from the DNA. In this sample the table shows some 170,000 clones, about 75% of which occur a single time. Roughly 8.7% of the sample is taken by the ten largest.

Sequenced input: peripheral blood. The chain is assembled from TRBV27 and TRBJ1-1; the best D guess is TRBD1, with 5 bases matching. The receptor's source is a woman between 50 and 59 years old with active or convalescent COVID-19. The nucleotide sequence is TGTGCCAGCAGTTTGACCCGACGGGGGTGGGGGACTGAAGCTTTCTTT. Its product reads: CASSLTRRGWGTEAFF.